The text below deals with one TCR beta chain. The antigen is unknown. This entry comes from a study of shared clonotypes between healthy human individuals. Study summary: The plates for each donor numbered three CD4 naive, three CD4 memory, two CD8 naive and one CD8 memory.

Deep-level assay runs were performed. Authors' data handling: Without quality scores, immunoSEQ junctional reads could not be filtered like full-length reads. Sequenced by immunoSEQ multiplex PCR; TCRdb stores in-frame clones only, minus some. The DNA gave D and trimming, while V, J and clone size come from that table. This table has about 1,900,000 clones, just under 95% appearing once. Study conclusions and caveats: As a rule, naive subsets had a larger estimated richness than memory subsets.

CDR3 length: 15 residues. Per the germline V gene, CDR1 is SQVTM and CDR2 is ANQGSEA. The V gene lost 7 bases and the J gene lost 0 bases, with 19 bases spanning the gap. Naive CD8 populations comprised CD45RO-negative cells positively selected for CCR7, excluding terminally differentiated effector memory CD45RA+ cells. Sequenced material: naive CD8+ T cells sorted from blood. This TCR derives from a man between 18 and 35 years old in good health. The rearrangement links TRBV29-1 to TRBJ2-7; D is unclear. This CDR3 is CSAEWGTGTSYEQYF. The CDR3 DNA reads as TGCAGCGCGGAGTGGGGAACGGGTACCTCCTACGAGCAGTACTTC.